These T cell receptor beta chains were read from a single sample in a study of CD8 T cells in ankylosing spondylitis. Using its own MiXCR run on the 5' RACE reads, TCRdb lists one record per CDR3 protein. The sample has approximately 400,000 distinct CDR3 sequences, roughly 17% seen once; the top ten hold 0.85% to 1.3%. Sequencing was done on a sample of blood, either unsorted or a sorted T cell fraction (not recorded which). These TCRs come from a male donor with ankylosing spondylitis. CDR3s include the opening cysteine and the closing phenylalanine or tryptophan. The D gene is left open where the match is weak. Some rows have no size entry. The others give once, few or many, or a class for an expanded clone.

>.|.|TRBV5-1|TRBJ1-1
TGCGCCAGCAGCCCGGGTGCCAGACAGAACACTGAAGCTTTCTTT
CASSPGARQNTEAFF
>TRBD1|once|TRBV5-1|TRBJ2-6
TGCGCCAGCAGCCCGGGACAGGGCTCTGGGGCCAACGTCCTGACTTTC
CASSPGQGSGANVLTF
>.|few|TRBV10-2|TRBJ2-7
TGCGCCAGCAGTGAAGGGACGGCCTACGAGCAGTACTTC
CASSEGTAYEQYF
>.|.|TRBV12-3/TRBV12-4|TRBJ2-7
TGTGCCAGCAGTTTATACAGGGCGGGCTACGAGCAGTACTTC
CASSLYRAGYEQYF
>.|.|TRBV29-1|TRBJ2-1
TGCAGCGTCCGGGACCCCCGAAGTCGGGAGCAGTTCTTC
CSVRDPRSREQFF
>.|.|TRBV13|TRBJ2-6
TGTGCCAGCAGCTTCGGAGGGGGCAGAGGGGCCAACGTCCTGACTTTC
CASSFGGGRGANVLTF
>.|few|TRBV6-2/TRBV6-3|TRBJ1-2
TGTGCCAGCGCGACGGCTTACTATGGCTACACCTTC
CASATAYYGYTF
>.|.|TRBV5-1|TRBJ1-2
TGCGCCAGCAGCTTGTCAGAAAACTATGGCTACACCTTC
CASSLSENYGYTF
>.|.|TRBV5-1|TRBJ1-1
TGCGCCAGCAGCTTGATGGGGGCACAGTATGAAGCTTTCTTT
CASSLMGAQYEAFF
>.|few|TRBV5-1|TRBJ2-2
TGCGCCAGCAGCTTGGATGGGGGCGCCGGGGAGCTGTTTTTT
CASSLDGGAGELFF
>TRBD2|few|TRBV7-2|TRBJ2-3
TGTGCCAGCAGCTTAGCGGGGGGGAAACTGGATACGCAGTATTTT
CASSLAGGKLDTQYF
>.|few|TRBV6-2/TRBV6-3|TRBJ2-7
TGTGCCAGCAGCCGAAAACCGGGAAACTACGAGCAGTACTTC
CASSRKPGNYEQYF
>.|few|TRBV7-2|TRBJ1-3
TGTGCCAGCAGCTCTGGAGGGTTCACGGGAAACACCATATATTTT
CASSSGGFTGNTIYF
>.|.|TRBV7-8|TRBJ2-7
TGTGCCAGCAGCTTGGCCGGGGCCGCAGTGGGACACGAGCAGTACTTC
CASSLAGAAVGHEQYF
>.|.|TRBV4-3|TRBJ1-1
TGCGCCAGCAGCCAGGCCCCCGTAGGGGACACTGAAGCTTTCTTT
CASSQAPVGDTEAFF
>.|few|TRBV12-3/TRBV12-4|TRBJ2-3
TGTGCCAGCAGTCGGGTGGGCGGCACAGATACGCAGTATTTT
CASSRVGGTDTQYF
>TRBD1|few|TRBV6-5|TRBJ1-1
TGTGCCAGCAGATTAGGGGGCCGGTACACTGAAGCTTTCTTT
CASRLGGRYTEAFF
>.|.|TRBV6-1|TRBJ2-7
TGTGCCAGCAGTCCCCGGGCCGGGGCCTACGAGCAGTACTTC
CASSPRAGAYEQYF
>.|.|TRBV27|TRBJ1-3
TGTGCCAGCAGTTTAAGGGGACCGAGCTCTGGAAACACCATATATTTT
CASSLRGPSSGNTIYF
>.|few|TRBV15|TRBJ2-5
TGTGCCACCAGCAGAGAGAGGTTCCAAGAGACCCAGTACTTC
CATSRERFQETQYF
>TRBD1|.|TRBV7-2|TRBJ1-1
TGTGCCAGCAGCTTTGTTACAGGGGGCCACACTGAAGCTTTCTTT
CASSFVTGGHTEAFF
>TRBD2|.|TRBV11-2|TRBJ2-3
TGTGCCAGCAGCTTAGTTTTCGCGGGAGTAGGTGGGGACACAGATACGCAGTATTTT
CASSLVFAGVGGDTDTQYF
>.|few|TRBV2|TRBJ1-3
TGTGCCAGCAGTAAACAGGGAGGTAGTGGAAACACCATATATTTT
CASSKQGGSGNTIYF
>.|few|TRBV5-6|TRBJ2-1
TGTGCCAGCAGCTTGGCGCCGGAAGAGCAGTTCTTC
CASSLAPEEQFF
>.|.|TRBV20-1|TRBJ2-5
TGCAGTGCTAGAGATTGGCGGGCCCCGGAGACCCAGTACTTC
CSARDWRAPETQYF
>.|.|TRBV12-3/TRBV12-4|TRBJ2-1
TGTGCCAGCAGTTTTGGGTCCGCGGCTCCTCAGAATGAGCAGTTCTTC
CASSFGSAAPQNEQFF
>.|.|TRBV9|TRBJ2-3
TGTGCCACCTTCTGGCAGAACCCCCGCAACCACTTCCGCTGTCAAGTCCAGTATTTT
CATFWQNPRNHFRCQVQYF
>.|many|TRBV7-2|TRBJ2-1
TGTGCCAGCAGCTCCAGAGCTATTGGTTTCACCTACAATGAGCAGTTCTTC
CASSSRAIGFTYNEQFF
>.|.|TRBV5-1|TRBJ2-2
TGCGCCAGCAGCTTGGGAGTCCGGGACACCGGGGAGCTGTTTTTT
CASSLGVRDTGELFF
>.|.|TRBV20-1|TRBJ1-1
TGCAGTGCTAGATCTGGGGCGAACACTGAAGCTTTCTTT
CSARSGANTEAFF
>.|.|TRBV20-1|TRBJ1-2
TGCAGTGCCCAGGACAGATTTGACTATGGCTACACCTTC
CSAQDRFDYGYTF
>.|.|TRBV20-1|TRBJ2-2
TGCAGTGCGAATAGCGGAGGGAACACCGGGGAGCTGTTTTTT
CSANSGGNTGELFF
>.|few|TRBV15|TRBJ1-4
TGTGCCACCAGCTGGGGGGATTCTAATGAAAAACTGTTTTTT
CATSWGDSNEKLFF
>TRBD2|.|TRBV5-6|TRBJ2-1
TGTGCCAGCAGCTTAGGTCTAGCGGGGTACTCCTACAATGAGCAGTTCTTC
CASSLGLAGYSYNEQFF
>.|few|TRBV4-1|TRBJ2-7
TGCGCCAGCAGCCGAGACCGGGACGGAACCTACGAGCAGTACTTC
CASSRDRDGTYEQYF
>.|.|TRBV6-2/TRBV6-3|TRBJ2-1
TGTGCCAGCAGCCTCCTTAGGGGTGAGCAGTTCTTC
CASSLLRGEQFF
>.|.|TRBV12-3/TRBV12-4|TRBJ1-3
TGTGCCAGCAGTTTCAGCCGAAAACTCGCCCAGGGTCTCGGAAACACCATATATTTT
CASSFSRKLAQGLGNTIYF
>TRBD2|.|TRBV12-3/TRBV12-4|TRBJ2-1
TGTGCCAGCAGTTTAAGCCAGAAGACTAGCGGGAGGGTGAATGAGCAGTTCTTC
CASSLSQKTSGRVNEQFF
>TRBD2|.|TRBV20-1|TRBJ2-2
TGCAGTGCTCAGACCCCCGGGACTAGCGGGAGGGAAACCGGGGAGCTGTTTTTT
CSAQTPGTSGRETGELFF
>.|.|TRBV7-8|TRBJ2-7
TGTGCCAGCAGCTTAACACTGCGACAGGAAACGGTCTACGAGCAGTACTTC
CASSLTLRQETVYEQYF
>.|.|TRBV18|TRBJ1-5
TGTGCCAGCTCAAAGGACAGTAGCAATCAGCCCCAGCATTTT
CASSKDSSNQPQHF
>.|few|TRBV20-1|TRBJ2-1
TGCAGTGCTAGAAGCGGAGGGGGCGCCGTATCCTACAATGAGCAGTTCTTC
CSARSGGGAVSYNEQFF
>.|few|TRBV15|TRBJ2-3
TGTGCCACCAGCAGAGACCCCCAGCGGGCCCGCACAGATACGCAGTATTTT
CATSRDPQRARTDTQYF
>.|few|TRBV5-1|TRBJ2-7
TGCGCCAGCAGCTTCTTTGACGGAGCCTACGAGCAGTACTTC
CASSFFDGAYEQYF
>TRBD2|many|TRBV29-1|TRBJ2-1
TGCAGCGGGGGGGGGACTAGCGCTTCCCAGGGGCAGTTCTTC
CSGGGTSASQGQFF
>.|.|TRBV3-1|TRBJ2-1
TGTGCCAGCAGCCAAGCGGGAGCACCCTACAATGAGCAGTTCTTC
CASSQAGAPYNEQFF